These 30 T cell receptor beta chains share one sample of origin, sequenced in a study of cytomegalovirus exposure and HLA in healthy donors (dated by TCRdb to 2015 to 2018). To prepare the library, the immunoSEQ multiplex PCR assay was applied. TCRdb stores this immuneACCESS table with in-frame sequences only. Part of the clones is absent; in the studies checked, under half of the shortfall reflects unresolved V genes, and no reason is known for the rest. The sample yields 150,000 to 160,000 clones; more than 70% were counted once. Roughly 1.9% of the sample rests with the top ten. The sample consisted of PBMCs. All receptors come from a human donor in good health.

This clone was seen once. This chain joins TRBV30 and TRBJ2-7; TRBD1 aligns across 12 bases. CDR1 GTSNPN and CDR2 SVGIG come from the germline V gene (reference sequence). CDR3 length: 14 residues. V shed 3 bases, J shed 5 bases, and the junction held 5 bases outside the gene matches. CDR3 amino acids: CAWRRGQGADEQYF. The CDR3 bases are TGTGCCTGGAGAAGGGGACAGGGGGCCGACGAGCAGTACTTC.

The CDR3, as DNA: TGTGCCAGCAGCAACCCAGGCCCTTTGGGTGGCTACACCTTC. Amino acid sequence: CASSNPGPLGGYTF. The chain uses TRBV9 and TRBJ1-2; no firm D call. Trimming stripped 4 bases from V and 7 bases from J, with 17 bases between. This CDR3 comprises 14 residues. Germline V gives CDR1 SGDLS, CDR2 YYNGEE.

The chain is built from TRBV5-6 and TRBJ1-2, with TRBD1 matching over 8 bases. The CDR3 has 14 residues. V trimming: 3 bases; J trimming: 7 bases; junction bases outside the gene matches: 8. Germline V gene data show CDR1 as SGHDT and CDR2 as YYEEEE. The CDR3 here is CASSSPATGVGYTF. In DNA, the CDR3 is TGTGCCAGCAGCTCCCCGGCGACAGGGGTTGGCTACACCTTC.

This chain links TRBV28 with TRBJ2-1; weak D call: TRBD2 (6 bases). The CDR3 has 17 residues. The germline V and J ends were trimmed by 4 bases and 5 bases, with 21 bases remaining between them. Germline CDR1 MDHEN, CDR2 SYDVKM. Written as DNA, the CDR3 is TGTGCCAGCAGTTCCATGTGGGGAGGCGAGATGAACAATGAGCAGTTCTTC. Encoded protein: CASSSMWGGEMNNEQFF.

The J gene is TRBJ2-3, the V gene TRBV7-3; 7 bases map to TRBD2. Trimming cost V 4 bases and J 0 bases; bases outside gene matches: 7. CDR1 SGHTA and CDR2 FQGTGA come from the germline V gene. The CDR3 runs 16 residues. CDR3 DNA: TGTGCCAGCAGCTCCTTTCCGCGGGGGAGCACAGATACGCAGTATTTT. Its protein product is CASSSFPRGSTDTQYF. Filled out from reference TRBV7-3 and TRBJ2-3, the complete variable domain reads GAGVSQTPSNKVTEKGKYVELRCDPISGHTALYWYRQSLGQGPEFLIYFQGTGAADDSGLPNDRFFAVRPEGSVSTLKIQRTERGDSAVYLCASSSFPRGSTDTQYFGPGTRLTVL.

This chain joins TRBV5-6 and TRBJ1-3, with D maybe TRBD1 (5 bases). In germline, CDR1 is SGHDT, CDR2 YYEEEE. V was trimmed by 2 bases and J by 6 bases, leaving 12 bases between them. The CDR3 runs to 14 residues. The CDR3 region is CASSFPGNANTIYF. CDR3 bases: TGTGCCAGCAGCTTTCCAGGGAATGCAAACACCATATATTTT.

V is TRBV28 and J is TRBJ2-1; D remains ambiguous. Deletions cut 8 bases from V and 0 bases from J, with 14 bases between. Germline V gene lookup returns CDR1 MDHEN and CDR2 SYDVKM. The length of the CDR3 is 15 residues. DNA for the CDR3: TGTGCCAGCGGAACAAGACATTCCTCCTACAATGAGCAGTTCTTC. It yields the protein CASGTRHSSYNEQFF.

This clone was counted a few times. This chain joins TRBV27 and TRBJ2-7; D is possibly TRBD2 (6 bases). CDR1 is MNHEY, CDR2 SMNVEV, per germline (reference sequence). This CDR3 is built from 16 residues. With 2 bases removed from V and 0 bases from J, the gap between germline ends came to 14 bases. DNA of the CDR3: TGTGCCAGCAGTTTAGGGGGTGGGGGGAGCTCCTACGAGCAGTACTTC. It translates to CASSLGGGGSSYEQYF.

The genes are TRBV2 and TRBJ1-3; TRBD1 aligns across 7 bases. Germline V gene data show CDR1 as SNHLY and CDR2 as FYNNEI. Losses at the gene ends were 11 bases for V and 0 bases for J; bases not matched to a gene: 7. The CDR3 sequence is 14 residues long. The CDR3 here is CAGSTGTSGNTIYF. DNA of the CDR3: TGTGCCGGCTCGACAGGGACCTCTGGAAACACCATATATTTT.

As to this clone: One end of the junction varies from germline; a read error may be responsible. The V call is TRBV6-1, the J call TRBJ1-2; no reliable D call. The CDR3 runs 11 residues. Per the germline V gene, CDR1 is MNHNS and CDR2 is SASEGT. The CDR3 DNA follows: TGTGCTGAGGCGACCCACTACGGCTACACCTTC. As protein: CAEATHYGYTF.

This clone is a singleton in its sample. V gene TRBV2 combines with J gene TRBJ2-7; 13 bases line up with TRBD2. CDR3 length: 16 residues. Germline V gene sequence: CDR1 SNHLY, CDR2 FYNNEI. The V and J ends lost 6 bases and 2 bases, in that order; junction bases with no gene match: 7. CDR3 sequence reads: CASRDAGTSGAYEQYF. CDR3 DNA sequence: TGTGCCAGCAGAGACGCCGGGACTAGCGGGGCCTACGAGCAGTACTTC. Combining the CDR3 with reference TRBV2 and TRBJ2-7 gives the whole variable domain EPEVTQTPSHQVTQMGQEVILRCVPISNHLYFYWYRQILGQKVEFLVSFYNNEISEKSEIFDDQFSVERPDGSNFTLKIRSTKLEDSAMYFCASRDAGTSGAYEQYFGPGTRLTVT.

Here the CDR3 reads CASSGGPAPPTSTDTQYF. CDR3 DNA sequence: TGTGCCAGCAGTGGAGGACCCGCCCCCCCTACTTCCACAGATACGCAGTATTTT. The chain couples TRBV27 to TRBJ2-3, with D tentatively TRBD2 (5 bases). V shed 5 bases and J shed 2 bases, with 23 bases lying between them. Germline CDR1 and CDR2: MNHEY and SMNVEV (reference sequence). The length of the CDR3 is 18 residues.

The rearrangement uses TRBV5-1 and TRBJ2-2, with 13 bases matching TRBD2. This CDR3 contains 17 residues. After removal of 3 bases from V and 7 bases from J, the junction contained 9 bases not matched to a gene. Germline-derived CDR1 and CDR2 are SGHRS and YFSETQ. CDR3 DNA sequence: TGCGCCAGCAGCTCAGGACTAGCGGGAGAATTCAGCGGGGAGCTGTTTTTT. Translating gives CASSSGLAGEFSGELFF. The variable domain in full, with the rest retrieved from reference TRBV5-1 and TRBJ2-2, is KAGVTQTPRYLIKTRGQQVTLSCSPISGHRSVSWYQQTPGQGLQFLFEYFSETQRNKGNFPGRFSGRQFSNSRSEMNVSTLELGDSALYLCASSSGLAGEFSGELFFGEGSRLTVL.

This clone was recorded once. The gene calls are TRBV19 and TRBJ1-2; D remains ambiguous. CDR1 and CDR2 from the germline V gene are LNHDA and SQIVND (reference sequence). The CDR3 is 13 residues long. Trimming removed 2 bases from V and 5 bases from J, with 9 bases in between. The CDR3 is CASSINQKYGYTF. DNA for the CDR3: TGTGCCAGTAGTATAAACCAGAAATATGGCTACACCTTC.

The V gene is TRBV6-5, the J gene TRBJ2-3; D perhaps matches TRBD1 (5 bases). V lost 7 bases and J lost 3, with 14 bases in between. The CDR3 consists of 14 residues. Per the germline V gene, CDR1 is MNHEY and CDR2 is SVGAGI. The CDR3 loop reads CASNQLRATDTQYF. Here the CDR3 DNA reads TGTGCCAGCAACCAGCTCAGGGCTACAGATACGCAGTATTTT.

The chain couples TRBV2 to TRBJ1-2; no clear D. CDR1 is SNHLY, CDR2 FYNNEI, per germline. V was trimmed by 4 bases and J by 0 bases, leaving 9 bases between them. The CDR3 extends over 14 amino acids. CDR3 amino acids: CASSAGRANYGYTF. In DNA, the CDR3 is TGTGCCAGCAGTGCCGGTCGAGCTAACTATGGCTACACCTTC.

This chain links TRBV6-5 with TRBJ2-2; 10 positions agree with TRBD2. There are 15 residues in the CDR3. V gave up 4 bases and J gave up 3 bases; unmatched junction bases: 2. Germline CDR1 MNHEY, CDR2 SVGAGI. CDR3: CASSFGTSDTGELFF. In DNA form, the CDR3 reads TGTGCCAGCAGTTTTGGGACTAGCGACACCGGGGAGCTGTTTTTT.

V gene TRBV10-2 combines with J gene TRBJ2-3, with no clear D. Germline-derived CDR1 and CDR2 are WSHSY and SAAADI. V lost 0 bases and J 4 bases, leaving 8 bases between the germline ends. CDR3 length: 14 amino acids. The CDR3 sequence is CASSESFLSDTQYF. The CDR3 DNA reads TGCGCCAGCAGTGAGTCCTTTCTCTCAGATACGCAGTATTTT.

The genes are TRBV7-3 and TRBJ2-1; D perhaps matches TRBD1 (6 bases). This CDR3 comprises 13 residues. The germline CDR1 and CDR2 sequences are SGHTA and FQGTGA. V was clipped by 5 bases and J by 6 bases, with 11 bases between them. CDR3 nucleotides: TGTGCCAGCAGCCACAGGGTAGGCAATGAGCAGTTCTTC. Translating it yields CASSHRVGNEQFF.

The chain carries TRBV6-6 and TRBJ2-6, with a possible D match to TRBD1 (6 bases). The CDR3 has 15 amino acids. In germline, CDR1 is MNHNY, CDR2 SVGAGI (reference sequence). V lost 2 bases and J 2 bases, leaving 7 bases between the germline ends. The CDR3 loop reads CASSYEGAGANVLTF. As DNA, the CDR3 is TGTGCCAGCAGTTACGAGGGGGCTGGGGCCAACGTCCTGACTTTC.

The chain couples TRBV7-2 to TRBJ1-5; D is uncertain. Germline V lookup: CDR1 SGHTA, CDR2 FQGNSA. V was pared by 0 bases and J by 5 bases, with 8 bases between. This CDR3 region has 14 residues. The CDR3 is CASSLAPGYQPQHF. For the CDR3, the DNA is TGTGCCAGCAGCTTAGCGCCCGGTTATCAGCCCCAGCATTTT. Together with reference TRBV7-2 and TRBJ1-5, the CDR3 gives the full variable domain: GAGVSQSPSNKVTEKGKDVELRCDPISGHTALYWYRQSLGQGLEFLIYFQGNSAPDKSGLPSDRFSAERTGGSVSTLTIQRTQQEDSAVYLCASSLAPGYQPQHFGDGTRLSIL.

The V and J genes are TRBV5-1 and TRBJ1-1; possibly TRBD1 for D (6 bases). Germline CDR1 and CDR2: SGHRS and YFSETQ. The V gene lost 4 bases and the J gene lost 0 bases, with 16 bases spanning the gap. The CDR3 has 16 residues. CDR3 coding DNA: TGCGCCAGCAGCCCAATAACGGGGGGCATGAACACTGAAGCTTTCTTT. Its translation is CASSPITGGMNTEAFF.

This clone was observed once. This chain joins TRBV5-1 and TRBJ2-7; D ambiguous. The germline V and J ends were trimmed by 0 bases and 3 bases, with 7 bases remaining between them. There are 13 residues in the CDR3. From germline, CDR1 is SGHRS and CDR2 YFSETQ. CDR3 in DNA: TGCGCCAGCAGCTTGGCCGCCGGCTACGAGCAGTACTTC. Amino acids: CASSLAAGYEQYF.

This chain connects TRBV4-1 to TRBJ2-1; D gene ambiguous. With 4 bases removed from V and 5 bases from J, the gap between germline ends came to 6 bases. CDR3 size: 12 residues. The germline V gene has CDR1 MGHRA and CDR2 YSYEKL. The CDR3 DNA follows: TGCGCCAGCAGCCGCGCGAACAATGAGCAGTTCTTC. Amino acid sequence: CASSRANNEQFF.

The chain carries TRBV21-1 and TRBJ2-1; TRBD2 is taken as the D call from the table, unchecked against the DNA. TRBV21-1 is shown as a pseudogene. This CDR3 is 13 amino acids long. The CDR3 region has the DNA TGTGCCAGCAGCAACTGTGTGATTACTCGGCAGTTCTTC. Protein product: CASSNCVITRQFF.

The genes are TRBV19 and TRBJ2-5; 10 bases agree with TRBD1. Trimming cost V 5 bases and J 3 bases; bases outside gene matches: 6. Germline values: CDR1 LNHDA, CDR2 SQIVND (reference sequence). The CDR3 contains 15 residues. The CDR3 region has the DNA TGTGCCAGTAGTTGGACAGGGGGGAGGAAAGAGACCCAGTACTTC. Protein: CASSWTGGRKETQYF.

The genes are TRBV18 and TRBJ1-3, with D unresolved. Germline V gene data show CDR1 as KGHSH and CDR2 as LQKENI. CDR3 length equals 13 residues. V lost 4 bases, J lost 0 bases, and 4 bases lay in between. The CDR3 DNA reads TGTGCCAGCTCACTGGCCTCTGGAAACACCATATATTTT. Translating it yields CASSLASGNTIYF.

In DNA, the CDR3 is TGTGCCACCAGCGCCGGACAGGGGCGGGGAGAAAAACTGTTTTTT. This gives the protein CATSAGQGRGEKLFF. V gene TRBV15 combines with J gene TRBJ1-4, with 9 bases matching TRBD1. V dropped 5 bases and J dropped 8; count of bases not matched to a gene: 9. Germline CDR1 and CDR2: LNHNV and YYDKDF (reference sequence). The CDR3 has 15 amino acids. Filled out from reference TRBV15 and TRBJ1-4, the complete variable domain reads DAMVIQNPRYQVTQFGKPVTLSCSQTLNHNVMYWYQQKSSQAPKLLFHYYDKDFNNEADTPDNFQSRRPNTSFCFLDIRSPGLGDTAMYLCATSAGQGRGEKLFFGSGTQLSVL.

The chain employs TRBV27 and TRBJ1-6, with D unresolved. Between the trimmed V and J ends, which lost 3 bases and 11 bases, there was a span of 11 bases. Germline loops: CDR1 MNHEY, CDR2 SMNVEV (reference sequence). This CDR3 comprises 13 residues. The CDR3 bases are TGTGCCAGCAGTTTTGGCAGGATAACACCCCTCCACTTT. This gives the protein CASSFGRITPLHF.

V and J are TRBV28 and TRBJ1-1; weak D call: TRBD1 (6 bases). The germline V gene has CDR1 MDHEN and CDR2 SYDVKM. With 6 bases removed from V and 1 base from J, the gap between germline ends came to 12 bases. The CDR3 is 14 amino acids. This chain's CDR3 is CASSPGGGNTEAFF. As DNA, the CDR3 is TGTGCCAGCAGCCCGGGAGGGGGGAACACTGAAGCTTTCTTT.